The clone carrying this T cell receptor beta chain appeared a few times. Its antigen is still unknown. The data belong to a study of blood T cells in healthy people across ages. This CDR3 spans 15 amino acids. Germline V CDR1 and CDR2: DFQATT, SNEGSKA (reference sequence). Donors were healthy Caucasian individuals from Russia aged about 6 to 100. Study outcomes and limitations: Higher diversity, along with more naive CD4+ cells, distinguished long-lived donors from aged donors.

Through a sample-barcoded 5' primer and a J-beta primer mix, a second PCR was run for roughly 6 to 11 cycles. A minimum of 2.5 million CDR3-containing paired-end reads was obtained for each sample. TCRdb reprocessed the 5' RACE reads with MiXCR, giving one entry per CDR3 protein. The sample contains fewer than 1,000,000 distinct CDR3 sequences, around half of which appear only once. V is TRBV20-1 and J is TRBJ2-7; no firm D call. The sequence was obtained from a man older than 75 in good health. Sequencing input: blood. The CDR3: CSAQPWTKVNNEQYF. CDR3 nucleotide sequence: TGCAGCGCTCAACCTTGGACCAAGGTTAACAATGAGCAGTACTTC.